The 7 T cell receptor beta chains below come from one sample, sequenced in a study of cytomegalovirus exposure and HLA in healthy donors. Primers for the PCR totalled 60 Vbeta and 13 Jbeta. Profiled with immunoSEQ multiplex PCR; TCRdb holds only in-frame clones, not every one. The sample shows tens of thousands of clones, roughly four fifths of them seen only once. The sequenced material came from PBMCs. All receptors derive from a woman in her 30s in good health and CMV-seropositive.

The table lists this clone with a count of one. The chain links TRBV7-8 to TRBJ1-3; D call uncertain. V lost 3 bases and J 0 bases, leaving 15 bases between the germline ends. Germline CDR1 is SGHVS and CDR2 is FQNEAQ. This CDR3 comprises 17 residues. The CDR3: CASSFTAGIISGNTIYF. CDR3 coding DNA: TGTGCCAGCAGCTTTACCGCAGGAATTATCTCTGGAAACACCATATATTTT.

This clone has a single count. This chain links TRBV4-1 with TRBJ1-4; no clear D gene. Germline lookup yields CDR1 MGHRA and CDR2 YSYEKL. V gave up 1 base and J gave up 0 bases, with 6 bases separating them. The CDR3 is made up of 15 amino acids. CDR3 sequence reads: CASSQGGATNEKLFF. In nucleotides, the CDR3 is TGCGCCAGCAGCCAAGGAGGTGCAACTAATGAAAAACTGTTTTTT.

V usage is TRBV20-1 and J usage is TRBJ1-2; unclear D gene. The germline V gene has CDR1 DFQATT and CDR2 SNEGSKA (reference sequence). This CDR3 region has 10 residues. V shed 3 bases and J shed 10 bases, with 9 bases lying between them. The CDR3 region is CSAREVDYTF. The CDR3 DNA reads TGCAGTGCTAGGGAGGTTGACTACACCTTC.

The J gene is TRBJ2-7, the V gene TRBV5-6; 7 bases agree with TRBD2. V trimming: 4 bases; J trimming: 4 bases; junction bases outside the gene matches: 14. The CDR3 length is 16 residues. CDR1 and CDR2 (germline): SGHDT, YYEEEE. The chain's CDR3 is CASSRLSVLAGYEQYF. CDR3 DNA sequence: TGTGCCAGCAGCCGATTAAGTGTGTTAGCGGGTTACGAGCAGTACTTC.

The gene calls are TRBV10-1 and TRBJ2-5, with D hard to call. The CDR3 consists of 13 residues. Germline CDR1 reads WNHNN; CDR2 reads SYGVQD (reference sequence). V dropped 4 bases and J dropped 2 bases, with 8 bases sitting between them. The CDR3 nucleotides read TGCGCCAGCAGTGCACAGCCTCAAGAGACCCAGTACTTC. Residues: CASSAQPQETQYF.

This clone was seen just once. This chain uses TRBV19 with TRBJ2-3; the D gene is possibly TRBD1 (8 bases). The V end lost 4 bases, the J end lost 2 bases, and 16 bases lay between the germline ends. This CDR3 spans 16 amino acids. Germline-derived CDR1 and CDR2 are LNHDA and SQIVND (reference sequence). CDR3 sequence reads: CASSTGGGGITDTQYF. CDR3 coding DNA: TGTGCCAGTAGTACAGGGGGCGGGGGAATCACAGATACGCAGTATTTT.

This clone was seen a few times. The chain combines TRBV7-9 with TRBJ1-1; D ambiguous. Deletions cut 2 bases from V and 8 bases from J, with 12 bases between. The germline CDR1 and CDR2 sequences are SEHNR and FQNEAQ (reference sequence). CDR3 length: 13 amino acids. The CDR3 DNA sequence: TGTGCCAGCAGCTTATTAAGTGGAGTAGAAGCTTTCTTT. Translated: CASSLLSGVEAFF.